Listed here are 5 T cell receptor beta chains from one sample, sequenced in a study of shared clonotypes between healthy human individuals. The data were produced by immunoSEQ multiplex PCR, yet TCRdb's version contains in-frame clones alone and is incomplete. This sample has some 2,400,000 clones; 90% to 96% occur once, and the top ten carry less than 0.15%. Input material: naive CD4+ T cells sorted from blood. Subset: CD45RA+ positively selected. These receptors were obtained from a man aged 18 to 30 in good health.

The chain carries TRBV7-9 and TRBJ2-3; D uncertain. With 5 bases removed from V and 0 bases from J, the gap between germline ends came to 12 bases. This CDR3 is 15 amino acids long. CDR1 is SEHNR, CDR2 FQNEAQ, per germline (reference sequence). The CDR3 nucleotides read TGTGCCAGCAGCGTCATGGCTTCAAGCACAGATACGCAGTATTTT. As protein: CASSVMASSTDTQYF.

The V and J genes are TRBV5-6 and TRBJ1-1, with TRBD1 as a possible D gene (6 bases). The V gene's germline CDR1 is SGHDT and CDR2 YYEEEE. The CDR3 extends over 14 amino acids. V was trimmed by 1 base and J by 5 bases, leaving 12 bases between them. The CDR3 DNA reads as TGTGCCAGCAGCTTGCGGGGGCAATGGACTGAAGCTTTCTTT. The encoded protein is CASSLRGQWTEAFF. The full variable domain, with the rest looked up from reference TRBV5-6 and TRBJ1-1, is DAGVTQSPTHLIKTRGQQVTLRCSPKSGHDTVSWYQQALGQGPQFIFQYYEEEERQRGNFPDRFSGHQFPNYSSELNVNALLLGDSALYLCASSLRGQWTEAFFGQGTRLTVV.

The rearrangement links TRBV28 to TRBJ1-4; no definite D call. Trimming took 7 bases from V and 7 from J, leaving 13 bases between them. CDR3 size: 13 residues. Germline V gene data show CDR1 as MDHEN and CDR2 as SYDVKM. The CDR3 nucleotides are TGTGCCAGCACGCCCACTAGAGCTGAAAAACTGTTTTTT. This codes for CASTPTRAEKLFF.

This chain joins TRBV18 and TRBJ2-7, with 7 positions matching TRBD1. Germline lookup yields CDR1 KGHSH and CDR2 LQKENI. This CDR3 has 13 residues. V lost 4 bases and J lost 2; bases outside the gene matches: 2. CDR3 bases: TGTGCCAGCTCACACGGGACAGCCTACGAGCAGTACTTC. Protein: CASSHGTAYEQYF.

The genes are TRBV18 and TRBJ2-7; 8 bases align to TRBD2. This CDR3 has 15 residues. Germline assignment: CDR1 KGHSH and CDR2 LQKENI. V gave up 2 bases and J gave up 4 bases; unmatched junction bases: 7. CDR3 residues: CASSPGDGGAYEQYF. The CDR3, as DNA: TGTGCCAGCTCACCAGGGGACGGGGGGGCATACGAGCAGTACTTC.